Shown below are 26 T cell receptor beta chains from a single sample sequenced in a study of spatial heterogeneity in lung cancer. Study findings and constraints: The study found that expanded intratumoral alpha and beta TCR counts tracked tumor mutation counts.

As for time point: sample taken at primary tumor resection. TCRdb used MiXCR to reprocess the 5' RACE reads, holding one entry per CDR3 protein. This table has around 13,000 distinct CDR3 sequences, over 6.5% appearing once. These TCRs are of unknown antigen specificity. Sample: lung tumor tissue, taken at surgery. Every receptor here comes from a female donor with early-stage non-small cell lung cancer.

At least ten counts were recorded for this clonotype. This sequence joins TRBV28 and TRBJ2-7; D remains unclear. This CDR3 has 13 amino acids. V was cut by 5 bases and J by 9 bases, with 17 bases left in between. Germline CDR1 reads MDHEN; CDR2 reads SYDVKM. The CDR3 protein is CASSQPIRPGQYF. DNA for the CDR3: TGTGCCAGCAGTCAGCCCATAAGGCCGGGGCAGTACTTC.

Ten or more counts support this clonotype. The chain couples TRBV2 to TRBJ1-3; TRBD1 matches at 9 bases. Trimming cost V 3 bases and J 6 bases; bases outside gene matches: 15. The CDR3 loop spans 18 amino acids. Germline V CDR1 and CDR2: SNHLY, FYNNEI. CDR3 DNA sequence: TGTGCCAGCAGTGATCCGATCCGGGACAGGGCCGACATAAACACCATATATTTT. This translates into CASSDPIRDRADINTIYF.

This clonotype counts as medium-sized. The rearrangement joins TRBV9 to TRBJ1-5, with D unclear. This CDR3 has 14 residues. Trimming removed 4 bases at V and 10 bases at J, with 18 bases between. Germline V gives CDR1 SGDLS, CDR2 YYNGEE. The CDR3 loop reads CASSQLPGEDPQHF. DNA of the CDR3: TGTGCCAGCAGCCAGCTCCCCGGGGAAGACCCCCAGCATTTT.

This clonotype showed up many times. The chain uses TRBV20-1 and TRBJ1-2; 8 bases are a match to TRBD1. The CDR3 length is 13 residues. Germline values: CDR1 DFQATT, CDR2 SNEGSKA (reference sequence). With 5 bases clipped from V and 9 bases from J, the junction kept 11 bases outside the gene matches. The CDR3 is CSAFGQGVSSYTF. CDR3 bases: TGCAGTGCTTTTGGACAGGGTGTATCTAGCTACACCTTC.

This clonotype was counted at least ten times. This chain connects TRBV7-2 to TRBJ2-3; no firm D call. This CDR3 has 15 amino acids. With 7 bases removed from V and 0 bases from J, the gap between germline ends came to 14 bases. Germline-derived CDR1 and CDR2 are SGHTA and FQGNSA. CDR3 nucleotides: TGTGCCAGCACCCCGGAGTGGGCTAGCACAGATACGCAGTATTTT. Its translation is CASTPEWASTDTQYF.

This clonotype was picked up many times. The chain recombines TRBV4-3 with TRBJ1-2; D perhaps matches TRBD1 (5 bases). V lost 4 bases and J 6 bases, leaving 12 bases between the germline ends. Germline CDR1 and CDR2: LGHNA and YSLEER. There are 13 residues in the CDR3. This CDR3 is CASSPGRGDGYTF. CDR3 nucleotide sequence: TGCGCCAGCAGCCCTGGACGGGGGGATGGCTACACCTTC.

Relative to its sample, this clonotype is medium-sized. This chain joins TRBV6-6 and TRBJ2-1; D not resolved. The CDR3 loop spans 11 amino acids. V was shortened by 6 bases and J by 7 bases, with 7 bases between the two germline ends. Germline values: CDR1 MNHNY, CDR2 SVGAGI (reference sequence). CDR3 bases: TGTGCCAGCAGCCCTGTGAATGAGCAGTTCTTC. This sequence encodes CASSPVNEQFF.

This clonotype was seen repeatedly, ten times or more. J is TRBJ2-7 and V is TRBV6-5; tentatively, D is TRBD2 (5 bases). The CDR3 totals 13 residues. V lost 5 bases, J lost 7 bases, and 15 bases lay in between. Germline CDR1 reads MNHEY; CDR2 reads SVGAGI. CDR3 DNA sequence: TGTGCCAGCAGTCGGACTGCCTTAGGGGAGCAGTACTTC. Amino acid sequence: CASSRTALGEQYF.

There are many counts of this clonotype. V is TRBV5-1 and J is TRBJ2-2, with TRBD1 matching 10 bases. V lost 4 bases and J lost 6; bases outside the gene matches: 3. The CDR3 consists of 14 residues. Germline-derived CDR1 and CDR2 are SGHRS and YFSETQ. The chain's CDR3 is CASSAGQGPGELFF. The DNA for the CDR3 is TGCGCCAGCAGCGCGGGACAGGGGCCCGGGGAGCTGTTTTTT.

The CDR3 sequence is CASSLDRVNNEAFF. CDR3 DNA: TGTGCCAGCAGCTTAGACAGGGTGAATAATGAAGCTTTCTTT. This chain joins TRBV11-3 and TRBJ1-1; D perhaps matches TRBD1 (5 bases). There are 14 residues in the CDR3. The germline CDR1 and CDR2 sequences are SGHNT and YENEEA. V lost 0 bases and J 7 bases, leaving 12 bases between the germline ends.

In its sample, this clonotype was seen many times. The chain recombines TRBV5-1 with TRBJ2-4, with TRBD2 as a possible D gene (6 bases). The CDR3 has 16 residues. V dropped 5 bases and J dropped 0 bases, with 15 bases sitting between them. Germline CDR1 reads SGHRS; CDR2 reads YFSETQ. In nucleotides, the CDR3 is TGCGCCAGCAGTTGGTCCACGGGAGCAGCCAAAAACATTCAGTACTTC. Its translation: CASSWSTGAAKNIQYF.

Sample share makes this clonotype medium-sized. The J gene is TRBJ1-2, the V gene TRBV7-2, with D uncertain. In germline, CDR1 is SGHTA, CDR2 FQGNSA. Trimming stripped 1 base from V and 8 bases from J, with 17 bases between. CDR3 length equals 15 residues. CDR3 DNA sequence: TGTGCCAGCAGCTTAGAGGGCGTTTTTATGGGGGGCTACACCTTC. As protein: CASSLEGVFMGGYTF.

By share, this clonotype ranks as medium-sized (0.01 to 0.1%). V usage is TRBV7-3 and J usage is TRBJ2-3, with D unclear. V was pared by 1 base and J by 3 bases, with 11 bases between. Germline V gene lookup returns CDR1 SGHTA and CDR2 FQGTGA. The CDR3 has 15 amino acids. For the CDR3, the DNA is TGTGCCAGCAGCTTAAACCCAGGATCGACAGATACGCAGTATTTT. This encodes CASSLNPGSTDTQYF.

This clonotype has ten or more counts. J is TRBJ2-5 and V is TRBV20-1; TRBD1 is a possible D gene (5 bases). The CDR3 sequence is 12 residues long. V lost 2 bases, J lost 2 bases, and 6 bases lay in between. In germline, CDR1 is DFQATT, CDR2 SNEGSKA (reference sequence). The DNA for the CDR3 is TGCAGTGCTAGACAGGGACAAGAGACCCAGTACTTC. Translation: CSARQGQETQYF.

There are a few counts of this clonotype. This chain connects TRBV10-3 to TRBJ2-2; D possibly corresponds to TRBD1 (6 bases). The CDR3 totals 11 residues. V was pared by 7 bases and J by 8 bases, with 8 bases between. Germline V gives CDR1 ENHRY, CDR2 SYGVKD. The CDR3 region has the DNA TGTGCCATCAAGGGGGAAGGGGAGCTGTTTTTT. Protein: CAIKGEGELFF.

There are many counts of this clonotype. The chain recombines TRBV6-5 with TRBJ1-5, with TRBD1 as a possible D gene (6 bases). Germline V gives CDR1 MNHEY, CDR2 SVGAGI. The length of the CDR3 is 15 residues. The V end lost 6 bases, the J end lost 4 bases, and 16 bases lay between the germline ends. This CDR3 reads CASSLSPTGNQPQHF. DNA of the CDR3: TGTGCCAGCAGCTTGTCCCCTACAGGGAATCAGCCCCAGCATTTT.

This clonotype was seen at least ten times. The rearrangement uses TRBV28 and TRBJ2-7; 10 nucleotides agree with TRBD2. Per germline, CDR1 MDHEN and CDR2 SYDVKM. This CDR3 spans 17 amino acids. J gave up 3 bases and V 4 bases, and 12 bases lay outside the gene matches. The CDR3 bases are TGTGCCAGCAGTTCCGGGACTAGCGAAAAGGGGGACTACGAGCAGTACTTC. It yields the protein CASSSGTSEKGDYEQYF.

This clonotype came up many times. The chain links TRBV4-2 to TRBJ2-3, with 7 nucleotides matching TRBD2. V gave up 0 bases and J gave up 2 bases; unmatched junction bases: 11. The CDR3 runs to 18 residues. Germline-derived CDR1 and CDR2 are LGHNA and YNFKEQ. CDR3 amino acids: CASSQDLVASGVTDTQYF. The CDR3 DNA follows: TGTGCCAGCAGCCAAGATCTGGTAGCTAGCGGAGTCACAGATACGCAGTATTTT.

Ten or more counts support this clonotype. The chain couples TRBV10-1 to TRBJ2-6; D is perhaps TRBD1 or TRBD2 (5 bases each). The V gene lost 8 bases and the J gene lost 0 bases, with 17 bases spanning the gap. The germline V gene encodes CDR1 WNHNN and CDR2 SYGVQD (reference sequence). CDR3 length equals 17 residues. CDR3 residues: CASGKGRDPSGANVLTF. DNA for the CDR3: TGCGCCAGCGGGAAGGGCAGGGACCCCTCTGGGGCCAACGTCCTGACTTTC.

A few counts support this clonotype. The genes are TRBV9 and TRBJ1-3, with 7 bases fitting TRBD1. Unmatched junction bases numbered 6, after V lost 6 bases and J lost 0 bases. In germline, CDR1 is SGDLS, CDR2 YYNGEE. The CDR3 covers 15 residues. The DNA for the CDR3 is TGTGCCAGCACGCCGGGACAGACCTCTGGAAACACCATATATTTT. This codes for CASTPGQTSGNTIYF.

This clonotype has ten or more counts. The chain carries TRBV30 and TRBJ2-1; D not certain. The CDR3 has 13 residues. Germline CDR1 reads GTSNPN; CDR2 reads SVGIG (reference sequence). Trimming shortened V by 0 bases and J by 5 bases, and 8 bases separated the two germline ends. The CDR3 nucleotides are TGTGCCTGGAGTGTTCTCGAGAACAATGAGCAGTTCTTC. It encodes CAWSVLENNEQFF.

This clonotype was observed many times. The chain couples TRBV11-2 to TRBJ1-1, with a possible D match to TRBD1 (5 bases). Trimming stripped 2 bases from V and 1 base from J, with 11 bases between. This CDR3 region has 15 residues. CDR1 and CDR2 (germline): SGHAT, FQNNGV. This CDR3 is CASSLMGGKNTEAFF. The DNA of the CDR3 is TGTGCCAGCAGCTTAATGGGGGGGAAGAACACTGAAGCTTTCTTT.

In this sample, this clonotype turned up many times. The rearrangement uses TRBV10-3 and TRBJ2-2, with 8 bases fitting TRBD1. V dropped 3 bases and J dropped 4; count of bases not matched to a gene: 4. The CDR3 contains 15 residues. Germline-derived CDR1 and CDR2 are ENHRY and SYGVKD. DNA for the CDR3: TGTGCCATCAGTGAAGGACAGGGTGGCACCGGGGAGCTGTTTTTT. Its translation: CAISEGQGGTGELFF.

This chain joins TRBV28 and TRBJ2-2; 8 bases fit TRBD2. Losses at the gene ends were 6 bases for V and 0 bases for J; bases not matched to a gene: 6. The CDR3 is 16 amino acids. Germline assignment: CDR1 MDHEN and CDR2 SYDVKM. The CDR3 here is CASRLMTSANTGELFF. The CDR3 bases are TGTGCCAGCAGACTCATGACTAGCGCGAACACCGGGGAGCTGTTTTTT.

This clonotype was observed at least ten times. The J gene is TRBJ1-3, the V gene TRBV7-9, with a weak D call TRBD1 (5 bases). This CDR3 contains 14 residues. The V end lost 2 bases, the J end lost 4 bases, and 9 bases lay between the germline ends. CDR1 and CDR2 from the germline V gene are SEHNR and FQNEAQ (reference sequence). The CDR3 region is CASSLSAGGNTIYF. CDR3 coding DNA: TGTGCCAGCAGCTTATCGGCAGGGGGAAACACCATATATTTT.

The rearrangement uses TRBV7-9 and TRBJ1-5; perhaps TRBD1 as D (5 bases). V was trimmed by 5 bases and J by 4 bases, leaving 15 bases between them. The germline CDR1 and CDR2 sequences are SEHNR and FQNEAQ (reference sequence). The CDR3 extends over 15 amino acids. The CDR3, as DNA: TGTGCCAGCAGCCCGGCAGGGAAAGGAAATCAGCCCCAGCATTTT. Protein product: CASSPAGKGNQPQHF. Full variable domain (missing parts from reference TRBV7-9 and TRBJ1-5): DTGVSQNPRHKITKRGQNVTFRCDPISEHNRLYWYRQTLGQGPEFLTYFQNEAQLEKSRLLSDRFSAERPKGSFSTLEIQRTEQGDSAMYLCASSPAGKGNQPQHFGDGTRLSIL.